These 17 T cell receptor beta chains originate from one sample sequenced in a study of T cell responses to AZD1222 COVID-19 vaccine. Sequencing used immunoSEQ multiplex PCR; TCRdb keeps in-frame clones, though not all of them. This sample has roughly 130,000 clones; 88% occur once, and the top ten carry 7.6%. The sample here was peripheral blood, taken on day 0 of AZD1222 vaccination. The source of these receptors is an adult in good health.

This clone was seen only once. The rearrangement uses TRBV29-1 and TRBJ2-1; D unclear. The germline CDR1 and CDR2 sequences are SQVTM and ANQGSEA. The CDR3 has 10 amino acids. Trimming cost V 5 bases and J 6 bases, with 5 bases left between them. CDR3 sequence: CSVSGNEQFF. CDR3 DNA: TGCAGCGTTTCCGGCAATGAGCAGTTCTTC.

This chain connects TRBV18 to TRBJ1-1; tentatively, D is TRBD1 (5 bases). The CDR3 runs 14 residues. Germline V lookup: CDR1 KGHSH, CDR2 LQKENI. The germline V and J ends were trimmed by 3 bases and 7 bases, with 15 bases remaining between them. In nucleotides, the CDR3 is TGTGCCAGCTCACCGGCACAGGCCAAAAGTGAAGCTTTCTTT. Its protein product is CASSPAQAKSEAFF.

The chain's CDR3 is CASSGQGDGGHQPQHF. The CDR3 DNA sequence: TGTGCCAGCAGCGGACAGGGAGACGGGGGGCATCAGCCCCAGCATTTT. The chain uses TRBV2 and TRBJ1-5; TRBD1 matches 8 bases. Germline V gene sequence: CDR1 SNHLY, CDR2 FYNNEI. With 6 bases clipped from V and 5 bases from J, the junction kept 12 bases outside the gene matches. The CDR3 extends over 16 amino acids.

The chain combines TRBV19 with TRBJ1-1; D ambiguous. There are 15 residues in the CDR3. Germline V gene lookup returns CDR1 LNHDA and CDR2 SQIVND (reference sequence). V dropped 3 bases and J dropped 1 base, with 12 bases sitting between them. DNA for the CDR3: TGTGCCAGTAGTATTACGATAAACCCGAACACTGAAGCTTTCTTT. This encodes CASSITINPNTEAFF. The full variable domain, rest sourced from reference TRBV19 and TRBJ1-1, is DGGITQSPKYLFRKEGQNVTLSCEQNLNHDAMYWYRQDPGQGLRLIYYSQIVNDFQKGDIAEGYSVSREKKESFPLTVTSAQKNPTAFYLCASSITINPNTEAFFGQGTRLTVV.

V gene TRBV6-6 combines with J gene TRBJ1-3; D may be TRBD1 (5 bases). The ends were cut back, 6 bases at V and 2 bases at J, with 14 bases in the middle. Germline V gives CDR1 MNHNY, CDR2 SVGAGI (reference sequence). The CDR3 loop spans 15 amino acids. In nucleotides, the CDR3 is TGTGCCAGCAGAGGACGGGAAGGGGCTGGAAACACCATATATTTT. Its protein is CASRGREGAGNTIYF.

The V and J genes are TRBV14 and TRBJ1-3, with TRBD1 as a possible D gene (5 bases). V was shortened by 2 bases and J by 9 bases, with 14 bases between the two germline ends. The CDR3 totals 14 residues. CDR1 and CDR2 from the germline V gene are SGHDN and FVKESK. The CDR3 nucleotides read TGTGCCAGCAGCCAATCCGGGACCCCTAGCACCATATATTTT. Its translation is CASSQSGTPSTIYF.

The chain is built from TRBV5-5 and TRBJ1-1; D remains unclear. The CDR3 spans 13 residues. V gave up 4 bases and J gave up 8 bases, with 15 bases separating them. Germline V gives CDR1 SGHKS, CDR2 YYEKEE (reference sequence). CDR3 protein: CASSKGFVVEAFF. DNA of the CDR3: TGTGCCAGCAGCAAAGGGTTTGTGGTGGAAGCTTTCTTT. The whole variable domain, remainder taken from reference TRBV5-5 and TRBJ1-1, is DAGVTQSPTHLIKTRGQQVTLRCSPISGHKSVSWYQQVLGQGPQFIFQYYEKEERGRGNFPDRFSARQFPNYSSELNVNALLLGDSALYLCASSKGFVVEAFFGQGTRLTVV.

This chain uses TRBV7-9 with TRBJ2-5, with a weak D call TRBD2 (5 bases). The CDR3 sequence is 13 residues long. The germline V and J ends were trimmed by 5 bases and 5 bases, with 12 bases remaining between them. Germline CDR1 SEHNR, CDR2 FQNEAQ (reference sequence). The CDR3 reads CASSPRRGETQYF. Here the CDR3 DNA reads TGTGCCAGCAGCCCCCGAAGAGGGGAGACCCAGTACTTC.

The V gene is TRBV2, the J gene TRBJ1-3; 7 nucleotides align to TRBD1. Germline CDR1 reads SNHLY; CDR2 reads FYNNEI. J was trimmed by 0 bases and V by 9 bases; bases with no gene match: 2. The CDR3 sequence is 13 residues long. The CDR3 sequence is CARDRHSGNTIYF. CDR3 DNA sequence: TGTGCCAGGGACAGGCACTCTGGAAACACCATATATTTT.

This clone came up a few times. The rearrangement uses TRBV5-1 and TRBJ2-3; 10 bases line up with TRBD1. Germline V lookup: CDR1 SGHRS, CDR2 YFSETQ. The length of the CDR3 is 14 residues. The V segment lost 7 bases and the J segment 3 bases; nucleotides outside the gene matches: 5. The CDR3 is CASGWTGGTDTQYF. The CDR3 nucleotides are TGCGCCAGCGGCTGGACAGGGGGGACAGATACGCAGTATTTT.

This clone was counted once. V usage is TRBV29-1 and J usage is TRBJ2-7; 9 bases line up with TRBD1. The J segment lost 3 bases and the V segment lost 6 bases, leaving 6 bases of the junction unmatched. Looked up from germline, CDR1 is SQVTM and CDR2 is ANQGSEA. The CDR3 contains 13 residues. CDR3 in DNA: TGCAGCGTGGGGGACAGGGCGGGCTACGAGCAGTACTTC. Translated: CSVGDRAGYEQYF.

V is TRBV20-1 and J is TRBJ2-7, with D unresolved. V was shortened by 5 bases and J by 8 bases, with 10 bases between the two germline ends. The length of the CDR3 is 10 residues. Germline loops: CDR1 DFQATT, CDR2 SNEGSKA (reference sequence). This CDR3 is CSAPLKKQYF. For the CDR3, the DNA is TGCAGTGCTCCCCTTAAGAAGCAGTACTTC.

The count of this clone is one. The V and J genes are TRBV5-1 and TRBJ2-7; D is ambiguous. V dropped 0 bases and J dropped 0 bases, with 7 bases sitting between them. The CDR3 runs to 14 residues. CDR1 is SGHRS, CDR2 YFSETQ, per germline. The CDR3 protein is CASSLEDPSYEQYF. The CDR3 coding sequence is TGCGCCAGCAGCTTGGAGGACCCCTCCTACGAGCAGTACTTC.

V and J are TRBV7-9 and TRBJ1-4; a weak D match, TRBD1 (5 bases). The germline V gene encodes CDR1 SEHNR and CDR2 FQNEAQ (reference sequence). V was trimmed by 6 bases and J by 4 bases, leaving 12 bases between them. The length of the CDR3 is 14 residues. The CDR3 DNA reads TGTGCCAGCAGTCCGGGACTGATTAATGAAAAACTGTTTTTT. Its translation is CASSPGLINEKLFF.

The J gene is TRBJ2-3, the V gene TRBV29-1; a weak D match, TRBD2 (5 bases). This CDR3 has 15 amino acids. V was shortened by 2 bases and J by 0 bases, with 12 bases between the two germline ends. Germline loops: CDR1 SQVTM, CDR2 ANQGSEA. The CDR3 protein is CSVEPEGRSTDTQYF. The CDR3 DNA reads as TGCAGCGTTGAACCCGAGGGCCGTAGCACAGATACGCAGTATTTT.

The rearrangement joins TRBV2 to TRBJ1-6; perhaps TRBD1 as D (6 bases). There are 14 residues in the CDR3. The V gene's germline CDR1 is SNHLY and CDR2 FYNNEI. V was cut by 4 bases and J by 6 bases, with 10 bases left in between. The CDR3: CASSGGTTNSPLHF. Here the CDR3 DNA reads TGTGCCAGCAGTGGTGGGACAACTAATTCACCCCTCCACTTT.

This clone was detected once. The chain's CDR3 is CASSFGGAPFYGYTF. The CDR3 nucleotides are TGTGCCAGCAGCTTCGGGGGGGCGCCGTTCTATGGCTACACCTTC. The rearrangement joins TRBV5-6 to TRBJ1-2, with D possibly being TRBD1 (6 bases). The CDR3 is 15 amino acids. Deletions cut 2 bases from V and 4 bases from J, with 15 bases between. The germline V gene encodes CDR1 SGHDT and CDR2 YYEEEE.